The 6 T cell receptor beta chains in this list originate from one sample, sequenced in a study of shared clonotypes between healthy human individuals (dated by TCRdb to between 2020 and 2021). Library preparation used the immunoSEQ multiplex PCR assay. TCRdb obtained this table from immuneACCESS and retained in-frame rearrangements with V and J assigned. These tables miss some clones; where compared with another copy, unresolved V genes account for less than half of the shortfall, and the remainder is unexplained. This sample has hundreds of thousands of clones in its table, and roughly 96% of those were observed once. In total, the top ten clones hold less than 0.12% of the sample. CD8 naive samples were CD45RO-negative cells positively selected for CCR7, giving a CD45RA+CCR7+ population that excluded TemRA cells. Sequencing input: naive CD8+ T cells sorted from blood. The cell subset or site label, read with the paper, signifies: CD45RA+CCR7+. The receptors originated from a woman in her thirties in good health.

The chain combines TRBV27 with TRBJ1-5; TRBD1 might be the D (5 bases). V gave up 7 bases and J gave up 4 bases, with 8 bases separating them. CDR1 is MNHEY, CDR2 SMNVEV, per germline (reference sequence). The CDR3 length is 12 residues. The CDR3 sequence is CASTKGNQPQHF. The CDR3 DNA reads as TGTGCCAGCACCAAGGGGAATCAGCCCCAGCATTTT.

J is TRBJ1-5 and V is TRBV28; D unresolved. Deletions cut 1 base from V and 5 bases from J, with 6 bases between. Germline V gene sequence: CDR1 MDHEN, CDR2 SYDVKM. This CDR3 region has 13 residues. The CDR3: CASSLFKHQPQHF. In DNA form, the CDR3 reads TGTGCCAGCAGTTTATTCAAGCATCAGCCCCAGCATTTT.

The chain carries TRBV4-1 and TRBJ1-1, with TRBD1 matching over 8 bases. V shed 4 bases, J shed 0 bases, and the junction held 7 bases outside the gene matches. In germline, CDR1 is MGHRA, CDR2 YSYEKL. The CDR3 contains 16 residues. The DNA for the CDR3 is TGCGCCAGCAGCCTCCGGACAGGGCTTATGAACACTGAAGCTTTCTTT. Protein: CASSLRTGLMNTEAFF.

The chain has TRBV27 and TRBJ1-5, with D hard to call. The germline V and J ends were trimmed by 7 bases and 4 bases, with 14 bases remaining between them. From germline, CDR1 is MNHEY and CDR2 SMNVEV (reference sequence). This CDR3 region has 14 residues. CDR3 DNA sequence: TGTGCCAGCATCTACAGTCTCGAGAATCAGCCCCAGCATTTT. Protein sequence: CASIYSLENQPQHF.

The CDR3 region is CASSSRTSGASSYEQYF. Here the CDR3 DNA reads TGCGCCAGCAGCTCGCGGACTAGCGGAGCCAGCTCCTACGAGCAGTACTTC. The J gene is TRBJ2-7, the V gene TRBV4-1; 10 positions agree with TRBD2. This CDR3 is built from 17 residues. The junction had 10 bases not matched to a gene; V was cut back by 5 bases and J by 0 bases. Germline lookup yields CDR1 MGHRA and CDR2 YSYEKL.

The V call is TRBV1, the J call TRBJ2-2. TRBV1 is annotated as a pseudogene. The CDR3 is 17 amino acids. The CDR3 protein is CTSSQDLVEDNTGELFF. In DNA form, the CDR3 reads TGCACCAGCAGCCAAGATCTTGTAGAGGACAACACCGGGGAGCTGTTTTTT.